This T cell receptor beta chain is from a study of identical twins' blood T cells. Study-wide findings and caveats: Mainly, cloneset size products determined shared clonotypes, twins included.

V gave up 7 bases and J gave up 0 bases, with 18 bases separating them. The CDR3 totals 17 residues. The germline V gene has CDR1 SNHLY and CDR2 FYNNEI. TCRdb reprocessed the 5' RACE reads via MiXCR and lists one record per CDR3 protein. The sample holds roughly 380,000 distinct CDR3 sequences, over 25% seen once. Remarks on this clonotype: Its antigen remains unidentified. A much larger clone lies one base from this, so it may be a read error.

Three pairs of healthy female monozygous twins were the donors. Sequencing was done on a sample of PBMCs. This chain uses TRBV2 with TRBJ1-4; tentative D call: TRBD1 (6 bases). This sequence originates from a woman aged 18-49 years in good health. The CDR3 coding sequence is TGTGCCAGCACCCCCCCGCTGGAGGGGGCAACTAATGAAAAACTGTTTTTT. Translation gives CASTPPLEGATNEKLFF.